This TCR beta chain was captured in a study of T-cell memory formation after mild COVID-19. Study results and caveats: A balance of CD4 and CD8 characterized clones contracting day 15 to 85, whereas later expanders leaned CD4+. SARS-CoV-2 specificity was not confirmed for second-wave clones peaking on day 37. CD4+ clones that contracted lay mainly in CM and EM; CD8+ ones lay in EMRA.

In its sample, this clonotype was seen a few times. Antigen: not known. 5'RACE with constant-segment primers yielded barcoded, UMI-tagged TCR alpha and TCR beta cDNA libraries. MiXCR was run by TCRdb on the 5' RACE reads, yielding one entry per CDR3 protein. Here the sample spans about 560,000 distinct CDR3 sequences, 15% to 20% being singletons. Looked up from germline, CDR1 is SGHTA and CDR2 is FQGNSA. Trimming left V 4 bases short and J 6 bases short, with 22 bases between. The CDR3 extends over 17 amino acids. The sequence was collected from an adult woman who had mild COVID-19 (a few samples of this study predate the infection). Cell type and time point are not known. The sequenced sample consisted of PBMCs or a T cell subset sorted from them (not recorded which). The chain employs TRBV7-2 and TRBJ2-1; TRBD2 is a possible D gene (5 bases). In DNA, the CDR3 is TGTGCCAGCAGCTCAGGCTCGCGTGATGAGGGCGGCAATGAGCAGTTCTTC. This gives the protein CASSSGSRDEGGNEQFF.